Listed below are T cell receptor beta chains from one sample, sequenced in a study of cytomegalovirus exposure and HLA in healthy donors. Produced via immunoSEQ multiplex PCR; TCRdb's table is partial and in-frame only. Its clone listing holds over 100,000 clones. The sequenced material came from PBMCs. Receptors originate from a middle-aged woman in good health and CMV-seropositive. CDR3s include the opening cysteine and the closing phenylalanine or tryptophan.

J gene | V gene | CDR3 protein
TRBJ1-2 | TRBV2 | CASISNNRNGYTF
TRBJ2-6 | TRBV21-1 | CASSKDRTAASGANVLTF
TRBJ2-2 | TRBV5-1 | CASSPGQGLTGELFF
TRBJ1-1 | TRBV7-2 | CASSQDRVSTEAFF
TRBJ2-7 | TRBV27 | CASRLAATYEQYF
TRBJ1-2 | TRBV29-1 | CSAATGTGTYGYTF
. | TRBV5-1 | CASSLAGTSSYEQYF
TRBJ2-1 | TRBV27 | CASSFGREFGNEQFF
TRBJ2-5 | TRBV11-2 | CASSLAYRGMETQYF
TRBJ1-3 | TRBV5-1 | CASSPEAISGNTIYF
TRBJ2-4 | TRBV11-3 | CASSLGGQGTSHIQYF
TRBJ1-1 | TRBV5-6 | CASSPTGGWAEAFF
TRBJ1-5 | TRBV2 | CASSEEADRYSNQPQHF
TRBJ2-7 | TRBV7-9 | CASSGGFSYEQYF
TRBJ2-2 | TRBV7-8 | CASSARTGHLTGELFF
TRBJ2-3 | TRBV7-9 | CATSLAGLADTQYF
TRBJ2-5 | TRBV7-2 | CASSTGQETQYF
TRBJ2-7 | TRBV18 | CASSLVTGSSYEQYF
TRBJ2-7 | TRBV7-2 | CASKEQGPQGEQYF